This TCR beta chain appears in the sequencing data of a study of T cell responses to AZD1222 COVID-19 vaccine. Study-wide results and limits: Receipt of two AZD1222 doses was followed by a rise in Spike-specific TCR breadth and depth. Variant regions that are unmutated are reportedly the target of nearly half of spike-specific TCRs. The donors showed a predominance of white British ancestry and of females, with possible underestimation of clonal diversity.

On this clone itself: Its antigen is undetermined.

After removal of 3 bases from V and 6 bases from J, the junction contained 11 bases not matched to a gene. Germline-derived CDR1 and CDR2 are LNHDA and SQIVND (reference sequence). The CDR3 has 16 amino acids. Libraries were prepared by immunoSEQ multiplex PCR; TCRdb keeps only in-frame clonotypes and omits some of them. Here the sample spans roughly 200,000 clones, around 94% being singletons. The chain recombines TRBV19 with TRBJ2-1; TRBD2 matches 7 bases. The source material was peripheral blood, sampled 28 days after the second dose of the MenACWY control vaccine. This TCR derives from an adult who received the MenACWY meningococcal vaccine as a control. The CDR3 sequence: CASSIQSGGLSNEQFF. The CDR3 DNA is TGTGCCAGTAGTATCCAGTCGGGAGGTTTGAGCAATGAGCAGTTCTTC. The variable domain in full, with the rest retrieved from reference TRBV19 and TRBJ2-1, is DGGITQSPKYLFRKEGQNVTLSCEQNLNHDAMYWYRQDPGQGLRLIYYSQIVNDFQKGDIAEGYSVSREKKESFPLTVTSAQKNPTAFYLCASSIQSGGLSNEQFFGPGTRLTVL.